This TCR beta chain was captured in a study of cytomegalovirus exposure and HLA in healthy donors. Study results and limitations: Sequencing had likely introduced a cluster of highly shared sequence variants as an artifact.

The PCR had 60 Vbeta and 13 Jbeta primers. Sequencing used immunoSEQ multiplex PCR; TCRdb keeps in-frame clones, though not all of them. The table lists fewer than 120,000 clones, over 65% of them singletons, with 13% in the top ten. The CDR3 loop spans 12 amino acids. CDR1 and CDR2 (germline): SQVTM, ANQGSEA. Between the trimmed V and J ends, which lost 6 bases and 4 bases, there was a span of 9 bases. With respect to this clone: The antigen is undetermined.

This receptor was taken from a man aged 25 to 45 in good health and CMV-seropositive. The sample taken for sequencing was PBMCs. The chain carries TRBV29-1 and TRBJ2-2, with no clear D. CDR3 amino acids: CSVPDSTGELFF. The CDR3 DNA reads as TGCAGCGTACCCGATAGCACCGGGGAGCTGTTTTTT.